The clone carrying this T cell receptor beta chain showed up many times. These data originate in a study of read filtering for tumor transcriptome and immune sequencing. In the study overall: By R-ISS, stages I, II and III held about 8, 15 and 7 patients. TCR-mapped reads were about 3.5 to 11 million with IR-seq versus about 85 to 1,300 with RNA-seq.

Molecular barcoded adaptors covering alpha/delta and beta/gamma chains were used on roughly 400 ng RNA. A single record per CDR3 protein comes from TCRdb applying MiXCR to the reads. The sample comprises some 80,000 distinct CDR3 sequences, approximately 13% of which are singletons, and 14% to 15% rests with the top ten. This CDR3 is built from 15 residues. Germline V lookup: CDR1 SQVTM, CDR2 ANQGSEA. V dropped 3 bases and J dropped 0 bases, with 11 bases sitting between them. This TCR was recovered from a donor at least 40 years old with multiple myeloma. The sequencing input was a population of CD138-negative cells sorted from bone marrow. The V gene is TRBV29-1, the J gene TRBJ2-2; tentatively, D is TRBD2 (7 bases). The CDR3 spells CSVERGRANTGELFF. CDR3 nucleotide sequence: TGCAGCGTTGAGAGGGGGAGGGCGAACACCGGGGAGCTGTTTTTT.